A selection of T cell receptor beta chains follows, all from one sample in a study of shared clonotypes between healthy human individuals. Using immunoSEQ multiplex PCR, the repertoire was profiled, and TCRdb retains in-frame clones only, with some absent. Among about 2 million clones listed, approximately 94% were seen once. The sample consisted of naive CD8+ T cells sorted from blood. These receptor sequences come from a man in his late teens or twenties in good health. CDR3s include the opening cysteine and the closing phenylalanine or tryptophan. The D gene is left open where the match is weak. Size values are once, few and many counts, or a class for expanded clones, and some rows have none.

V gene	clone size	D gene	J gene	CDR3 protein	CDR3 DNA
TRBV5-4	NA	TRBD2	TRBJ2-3	CASSSLAGADTQYF	TGTGCCAGCAGCTCTCTAGCGGGAGCAGATACGCAGTATTTT
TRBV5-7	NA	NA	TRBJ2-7	CASSLVAEYSYEQYF	TGTGCCAGCAGCTTGGTGGCAGAATACTCCTACGAGCAGTACTTC
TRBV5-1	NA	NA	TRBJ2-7	CASSLEAGHFLLYEQYF	TGCGCCAGCAGCTTGGAGGCGGGACACTTTCTCCTTTACGAGCAGTACTTC
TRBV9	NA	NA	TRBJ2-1	CASSVEGGHNEQFF	TGTGCCAGCAGCGTAGAGGGAGGACACAATGAGCAGTTCTTC
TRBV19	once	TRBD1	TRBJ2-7	CASGTGMSEQYF	TGTGCCAGTGGGACAGGGATGAGCGAGCAGTACTTC
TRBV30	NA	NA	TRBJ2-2	CAWSVAGELFF	TGTGCCTGGAGTGTGGCCGGGGAGCTGTTTTTT
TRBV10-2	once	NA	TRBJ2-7	CASGALENEQYF	TGCGCCAGTGGAGCCCTCGAGAACGAGCAGTACTTC
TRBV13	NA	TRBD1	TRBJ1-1	CASSPRGGAPNTEAFF	TGTGCCAGCAGCCCCAGGGGGGGTGCCCCGAACACTGAAGCTTTCTTT
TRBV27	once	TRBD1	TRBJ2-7	CASSPPDRRSYEQYF	TGTGCCAGCAGTCCACCGGACAGGAGATCCTACGAGCAGTACTTC
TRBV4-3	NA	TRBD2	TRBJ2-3	CASSRLTSGPMNTQYF	TGCGCCAGCAGCCGGCTCACTAGCGGACCTATGAATACGCAGTATTTT
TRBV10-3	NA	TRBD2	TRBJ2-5	CAIRGGDSRETQYF	TGTGCCATCAGGGGGGGGGACTCGAGAGAGACCCAGTACTTC
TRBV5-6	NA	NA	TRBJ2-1	CASSLRSGNNEQFF	TGTGCCAGCAGCTTGCGTAGCGGTAACAATGAGCAGTTCTTC
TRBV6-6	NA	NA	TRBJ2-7	CASNPRGNPYEQYF	TGTGCCAGCAACCCCAGGGGCAATCCCTACGAGCAGTACTTC
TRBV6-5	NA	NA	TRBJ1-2	CASSYSYNYGYTF	TGTGCCAGCAGTTACTCCTATAACTATGGCTACACCTTC
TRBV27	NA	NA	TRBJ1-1	CASSFKGGVTEAFF	TGTGCCAGCAGTTTTAAGGGGGGAGTGACTGAAGCTTTCTTT
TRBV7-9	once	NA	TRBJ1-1	CASSLGGAGSSGMNTEAFF	TGTGCCAGCAGCTTAGGTGGGGCAGGGAGTTCGGGGATGAACACTGAAGCTTTCTTT
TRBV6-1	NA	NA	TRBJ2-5	CASSEFGAQETQYF	TGTGCCAGCAGTGAATTTGGGGCCCAAGAGACCCAGTACTTC
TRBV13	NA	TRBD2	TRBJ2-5	CASSKGTSANQETQYF	TGTGCCAGCAGCAAAGGGACTAGCGCTAACCAAGAGACCCAGTACTTC
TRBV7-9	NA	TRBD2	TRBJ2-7	CASSLPLSSGVHEQYF	TGTGCCAGCAGCTTACCATTATCTAGCGGGGTACACGAGCAGTACTTC
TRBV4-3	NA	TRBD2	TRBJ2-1	CASSQDRLAGGNEQFF	TGCGCCAGCAGCCAGGACCGACTAGCGGGAGGAAATGAGCAGTTCTTC
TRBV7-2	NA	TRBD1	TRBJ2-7	CASSPWDSSPQNEQYF	TGTGCCAGCAGCCCGTGGGACAGCTCCCCCCAAAACGAGCAGTACTTC
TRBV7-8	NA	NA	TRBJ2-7	CASSHARVGYEQYF	TGTGCCAGCAGCCACGCCAGGGTAGGCTACGAGCAGTACTTC
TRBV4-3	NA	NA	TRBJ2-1	CASSQGTGWDNEQFF	TGCGCCAGCAGCCAAGGAACAGGGTGGGACAATGAGCAGTTCTTC
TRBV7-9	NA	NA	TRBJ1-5	CASSLGVDLDQPQHF	TGTGCCAGCAGCTTAGGGGTGGATTTGGATCAGCCCCAGCATTTT
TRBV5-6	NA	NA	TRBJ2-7	CASSLGGDFFEQYF	TGTGCCAGCAGCTTGGGTGGGGATTTTTTCGAGCAGTACTTC
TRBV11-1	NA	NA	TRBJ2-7	CASSLGLYEQYF	TGTGCCAGCAGCTTAGGTTTGTACGAGCAGTACTTC
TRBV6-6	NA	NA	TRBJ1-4	CASSYLQEGEKLFF	TGTGCCAGCAGTTACTTACAGGAAGGTGAAAAACTGTTTTTT
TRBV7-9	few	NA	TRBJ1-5	CASSLAVAYSPNQPQHF	TGTGCCAGCAGCCTCGCGGTCGCATACTCCCCCAATCAGCCCCAGCATTTT
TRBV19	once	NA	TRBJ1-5	CASTTGGFLYSNQPQHF	TGTGCCAGTACAACAGGAGGGTTTTTGTATAGCAATCAGCCCCAGCATTTT
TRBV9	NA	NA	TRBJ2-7	CASSGEGGTPFSYEQYF	TGTGCCAGCAGCGGAGAGGGTGGCACTCCTTTCTCCTACGAGCAGTACTTC
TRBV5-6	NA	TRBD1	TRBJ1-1	CASSFETGGPNTEAFF	TGTGCCAGCAGCTTTGAGACAGGGGGCCCCAACACTGAAGCTTTCTTT
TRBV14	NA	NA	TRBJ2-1	CASSQSWESSYNEQFF	TGTGCCAGCAGCCAATCGTGGGAAAGCTCCTACAATGAGCAGTTCTTC
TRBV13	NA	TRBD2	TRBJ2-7	CASSQLATPYEQYF	TGTGCCAGCAGCCAACTAGCGACTCCCTACGAGCAGTACTTC
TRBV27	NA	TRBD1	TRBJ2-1	CASSLSSTGTVSYNEQFF	TGTGCCAGCAGTTTATCTTCGACTGGGACAGTTTCCTACAATGAGCAGTTCTTC
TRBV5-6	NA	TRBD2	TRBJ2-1	CASSVTSGRPHRSYNEQFF	TGTGCCAGCAGCGTGACTAGCGGGAGGCCCCACCGCTCCTACAATGAGCAGTTCTTC
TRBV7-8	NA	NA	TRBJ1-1	CASSLGNRAEAFF	TGTGCCAGCAGCTTAGGAAACAGGGCTGAAGCTTTCTTT
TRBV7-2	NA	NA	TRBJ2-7	CASSAGTIYEQYF	TGTGCCAGCAGCGCCGGGACAATCTACGAGCAGTACTTC
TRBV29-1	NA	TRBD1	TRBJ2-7	CSVRDSRCLVVSYEQYF	TGCAGCGTCCGGGACAGTAGATGCTTGGTGGTCTCCTACGAGCAGTACTTC
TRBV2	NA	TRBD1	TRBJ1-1	CASRVTGLFMNTEAFF	TGTGCCAGCAGAGTGACAGGGCTGTTTATGAACACTGAAGCTTTCTTT
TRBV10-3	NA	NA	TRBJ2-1	CAINPEGITHEQFF	TGTGCCATCAACCCAGAGGGGATAACCCATGAGCAGTTCTTC
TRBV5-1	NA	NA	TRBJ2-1	CASSLELATWNEQFF	TGCGCCAGCAGCTTGGAGCTAGCTACTTGGAATGAGCAGTTCTTC
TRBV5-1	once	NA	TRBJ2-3	CASSLDFSTQYF	TGCGCCAGCAGCCTGGACTTTTCTACGCAGTATTTT
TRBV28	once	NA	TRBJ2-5	CASSLRWGTDGQETQYF	TGTGCCAGCAGTTTGAGGTGGGGGACCGATGGGCAAGAGACCCAGTACTTC
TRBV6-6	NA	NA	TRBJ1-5	CAGKGINQPQHF	TGTGCCGGCAAAGGGATCAATCAGCCCCAGCATTTT
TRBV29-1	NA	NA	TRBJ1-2	CSVDHPRGANYGYTF	TGCAGCGTTGACCATCCTAGGGGAGCTAACTATGGCTACACCTTC
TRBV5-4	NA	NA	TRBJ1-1	CASSLDGREAFF	TGTGCCAGCAGCTTGGATGGCAGGGAAGCTTTCTTT
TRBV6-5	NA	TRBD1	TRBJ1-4	CASRPAGTGDEKLFF	TGTGCCAGCAGGCCAGCCGGGACAGGAGATGAAAAACTGTTTTTT
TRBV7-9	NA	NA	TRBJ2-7	CASSLGGISYEQYF	TGTGCCAGCAGCTTAGGTGGGATCTCCTACGAGCAGTACTTC